The T cell receptor beta chain described here comes from a study of OX40 agonist ivuxolimab in advanced cancers. Turning to the study itself: Dose-escalation patients' cancers were hepatocellular carcinoma, melanoma, renal cell or head and neck cancer. Study-level results: No antigen was identified for the clonally expanded peripheral T cells. Some patients who did not respond also had low normalized T-cell clonal expansion. The study found among the lowest clonal expansion in partial responders at 0.1-3.0 mg/kg.

Comments on this clone: Its antigen is not known.

Some clones are missing from TCRdb's copy, which holds only in-frame ones; the method was immunoSEQ multiplex PCR. The sample has about 94,000 clones, approximately 92% seen once. CDR3 length: 15 amino acids. In germline, CDR1 is SNHLY, CDR2 FYNNEI. The junction had 4 bases not matched to a gene; V was cut back by 1 base and J by 5 bases. The receptor comes from an adult with an advanced solid tumor such as melanoma, head and neck, liver or kidney cancer. Sequencing used CD4+ or CD8+ T cells sorted from blood, obtained in a trial of the OX40 agonist ivuxolimab. The chain recombines TRBV2 with TRBJ2-5; TRBD2 aligns across 10 bases. This chain's CDR3 is CASSEGGTSEETQYF. The CDR3 DNA reads TGTGCCAGCAGTGAAGGGGGGACTAGCGAGGAGACCCAGTACTTC. Full variable domain (rest looked up from reference TRBV2 and TRBJ2-5): EPEVTQTPSHQVTQMGQEVILRCVPISNHLYFYWYRQILGQKVEFLVSFYNNEISEKSEIFDDQFSVERPDGSNFTLKIRSTKLEDSAMYFCASSEGGTSEETQYFGPGTRLLVL.